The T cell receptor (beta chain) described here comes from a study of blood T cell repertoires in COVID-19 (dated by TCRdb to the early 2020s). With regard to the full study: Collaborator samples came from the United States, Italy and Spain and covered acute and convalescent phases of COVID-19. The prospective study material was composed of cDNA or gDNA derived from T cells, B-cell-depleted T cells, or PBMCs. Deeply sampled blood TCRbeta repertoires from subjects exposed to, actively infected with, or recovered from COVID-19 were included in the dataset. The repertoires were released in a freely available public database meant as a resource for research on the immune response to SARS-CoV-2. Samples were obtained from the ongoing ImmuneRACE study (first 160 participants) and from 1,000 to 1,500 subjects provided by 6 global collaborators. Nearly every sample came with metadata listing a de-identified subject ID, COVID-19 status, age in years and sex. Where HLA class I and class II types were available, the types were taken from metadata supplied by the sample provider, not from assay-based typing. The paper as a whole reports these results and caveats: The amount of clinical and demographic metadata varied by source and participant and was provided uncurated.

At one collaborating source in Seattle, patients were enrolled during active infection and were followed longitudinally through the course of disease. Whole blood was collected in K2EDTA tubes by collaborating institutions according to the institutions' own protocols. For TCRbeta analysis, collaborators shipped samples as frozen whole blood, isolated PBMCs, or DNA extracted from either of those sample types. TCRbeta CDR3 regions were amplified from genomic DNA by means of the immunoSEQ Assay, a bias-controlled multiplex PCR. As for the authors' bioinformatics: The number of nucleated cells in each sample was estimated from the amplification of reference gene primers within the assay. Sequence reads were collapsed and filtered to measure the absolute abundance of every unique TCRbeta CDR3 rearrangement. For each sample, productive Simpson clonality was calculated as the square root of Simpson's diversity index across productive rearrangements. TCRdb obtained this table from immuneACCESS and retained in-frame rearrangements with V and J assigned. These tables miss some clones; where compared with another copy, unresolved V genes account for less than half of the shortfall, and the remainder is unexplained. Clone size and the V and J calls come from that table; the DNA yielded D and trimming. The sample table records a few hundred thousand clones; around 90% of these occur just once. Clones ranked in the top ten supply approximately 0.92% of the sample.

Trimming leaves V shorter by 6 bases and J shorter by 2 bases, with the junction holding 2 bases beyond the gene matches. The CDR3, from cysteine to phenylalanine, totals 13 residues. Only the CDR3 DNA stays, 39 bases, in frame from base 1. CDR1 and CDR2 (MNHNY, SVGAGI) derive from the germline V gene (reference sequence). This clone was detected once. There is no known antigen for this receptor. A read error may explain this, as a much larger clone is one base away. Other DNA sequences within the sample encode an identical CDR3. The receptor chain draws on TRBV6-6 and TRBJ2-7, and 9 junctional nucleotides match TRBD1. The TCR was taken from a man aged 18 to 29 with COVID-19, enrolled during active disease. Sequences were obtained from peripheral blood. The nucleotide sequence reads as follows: TGTGCCAGCAGCTGGACAGGGGCCTACGAGCAGTACTTC. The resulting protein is CASSWTGAYEQYF.